The present entry profiles one TCR beta chain with its context. Its target is not known. Trimming left V 4 bases short and J 4 bases short, with 10 bases between. The CDR3 has 13 residues. Germline lookup yields CDR1 LGHNA and CDR2 YSLEER. The data stem from a study of cytomegalovirus exposure and HLA in healthy donors. Study-level results: There were several of the most significant clusters that appeared linked to common viral pathogens in a later analysis. Earlier analysis looked at TCR beta V segments, and most were productive about 90% or about 30% of the time.

A multiplex PCR was run with 60 Vbeta primers and 13 Jbeta primers. Some clones are missing from TCRdb's copy, which holds only in-frame ones; the method was immunoSEQ multiplex PCR. The data show about 38,000 clones, about 70% seen once. The gene calls are TRBV4-3 and TRBJ1-2, with TRBD1 as a possible D gene (5 bases). This TCR was recovered from a man in his thirties or forties in good health and CMV-seronegative. Sequenced material: PBMCs. The CDR3: CASSRQGLYGYTF. The CDR3 region has the DNA TGCGCCAGCAGCCGCCAGGGACTCTATGGCTACACCTTC.